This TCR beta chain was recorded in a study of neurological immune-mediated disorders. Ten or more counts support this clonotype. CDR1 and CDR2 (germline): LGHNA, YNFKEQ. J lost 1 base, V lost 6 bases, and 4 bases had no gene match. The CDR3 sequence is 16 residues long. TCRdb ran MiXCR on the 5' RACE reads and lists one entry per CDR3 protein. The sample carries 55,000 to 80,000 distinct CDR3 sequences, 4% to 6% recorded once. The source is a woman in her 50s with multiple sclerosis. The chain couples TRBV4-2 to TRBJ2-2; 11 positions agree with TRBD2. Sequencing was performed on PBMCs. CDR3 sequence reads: CASSLTSGGNTGELFF. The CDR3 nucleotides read TGTGCCAGCAGTCTAACTAGCGGGGGGAACACCGGGGAGCTGTTTTTT.